The clone carrying this T cell receptor (beta chain) was counted ten times or more. The antigen is not known. These data originate in a study of regulatory T cells in long-lasting Graves disease. Study-wide results and limits: Compared with new cases, persistent Graves' patients showed reduced TCR diversity.

Time point here: newly diagnosed GD, antithyroid drugs for less than 3 months. Construction of the TCR library relied on RNA isolated from PBMCs. Germline V gives CDR1 SNHLY, CDR2 FYNNEI. V lost 8 bases, J lost 1 base, and 15 bases lay in between. The CDR3 has 14 amino acids. Construction of the TCR beta libraries employed iRepertoire HTBI primers in conjunction with Arm-PCR of CDR3 regions. Original data processing: The samples included approximately 62 TRBV and 14 TRBJ segments. One entry per CDR3 protein results from TCRdb running MiXCR on the multiplex PCR reads. TCRdb's processing, not the authors', yielded these V and J calls. The table has about 620,000 distinct CDR3 sequences, roughly 16% seen once. This sample also appeared in a second study, on T cells in Graves' hyperthyroidism and ophthalmopathy. That paper states: Most expanded thyroid clonotypes above 0.001 also appeared in blood.

Material: peripheral blood mononuclear cells (PBMCs), obtained at new diagnosis, from a patient treated with antithyroid drugs. The chain combines TRBV2 with TRBJ2-7; the D is unclear. The clonotype comes from a woman aged 25 to 39 with Graves disease. The CDR3 DNA follows: TGTGCCAGCGAGATGGTAGCCGTTTCCTACGAGCAGTACTTC. Encoded protein: CASEMVAVSYEQYF.